This TCR beta chain was sequenced during a study of T cells in Graves' hyperthyroidism and ophthalmopathy. General study results and limits: Among thyroid clonotypes expanded above 0.001, most also appeared in blood.

Many counts were recorded for this clonotype. Its antigen is not known. Trimming left V 6 bases short and J 10 bases short, with 15 bases between. Germline V gene data show CDR1 as SGHVS and CDR2 as FQNEAQ. This CDR3 region has 12 residues. The patients, who ranged from 18 to 65 in age, presented with newly diagnosed hyperthyroidism lasting under 2 months. Isolation of PBMCs was performed on about 10 ml fresh peripheral blood. Template material for amplifying TCR beta CDR3 regions consisted of RNA transcripts. The primer set for the first-round RT-PCR of the TCR CDR3 was HTBI. TCRdb used MiXCR to reprocess the multiplex PCR reads, holding one entry per CDR3 protein. Of hundreds of thousands of distinct CDR3 sequences listed, about two fifths are singletons.

The chain carries TRBV7-8 and TRBJ1-1; no clear D gene. The sequencing input was blood. The TCR comes from a man aged 18 to 35 with Graves' hyperthyroidism. This chain's CDR3 is CASSHTAASAFF. CDR3 nucleotide sequence: TGTGCCAGCAGTCATACAGCCGCCTCAGCTTTCTTT. Variable domain in full (rest from reference TRBV7-8 and TRBJ1-1): GAGVSQSPRYKVAKRGQDVALRCDPISGHVSLFWYQQALGQGPEFLTYFQNEAQLDKSGLPSDRFFAERPEGSVSTLKIQRTQQEDSAVYLCASSHTAASAFFGQGTRLTVV.